One sample yielded the 9 T cell receptor beta chains listed below, sequenced in a study of T-cell reconstitution after alpha-beta-depleted transplantation in children. A TCRbeta library incorporating unique molecular identifiers was prepared. MiXCR, run by TCRdb on the PCR reads, gives a single entry per CDR3 protein. This table holds around 200,000 distinct CDR3 sequences, 6% to 7% found once. The sequences come from PBMCs from the stem cell graft donor, collected from the stem cell graft. The receptors were gathered from a human donor who donated a stem cell graft to a child with Wiskott-Aldrich syndrome.

This clonotype was seen many times. This chain connects TRBV10-3 to TRBJ1-2; tentatively, D is TRBD1 (5 bases). CDR3 length: 15 residues. V dropped 2 bases and J dropped 0 bases, with 10 bases sitting between them. Germline V lookup: CDR1 ENHRY, CDR2 SYGVKD. CDR3 sequence: CAISERQKANYGYTF. CDR3 sequence (DNA): TGTGCCATCAGTGAGAGACAGAAAGCTAACTATGGCTACACCTTC.

This clonotype has at least ten counts. V usage is TRBV2 and J usage is TRBJ1-1; D is perhaps TRBD1 (5 bases). Trimming removed 2 bases from V and 1 base from J, with 5 bases in between. CDR3 length: 13 residues. The germline gives CDR1 SNHLY, CDR2 FYNNEI. The CDR3, as DNA: TGTGCCAGCAGTGAACAGGGGAACACTGAAGCTTTCTTT. Translated: CASSEQGNTEAFF.

This clonotype was detected many times. This chain connects TRBV7-2 to TRBJ2-5; D may be TRBD1 (7 bases). V lost 5 bases and J lost 2, with 15 bases in between. Germline V CDR1 and CDR2: SGHTA, FQGNSA. The CDR3 is 15 amino acids. This CDR3 is CASSPRRGAQETQYF. CDR3 sequence (DNA): TGTGCCAGCAGCCCCCGCAGGGGGGCTCAAGAGACCCAGTACTTC.

This clonotype was detected ten times or more. The chain is built from TRBV7-2 and TRBJ2-5; TRBD2 might be the D (6 bases). Germline V gene lookup returns CDR1 SGHTA and CDR2 FQGNSA. Trimming cost V 3 bases and J 5 bases, with 16 bases left between them. There are 15 residues in the CDR3. The CDR3 DNA reads TGTGCCAGCAGCTTCTACGCTGAGGCGGGGGAGACCCAGTACTTC. It codes for CASSFYAEAGETQYF.

This clonotype was observed at least ten times. The chain couples TRBV27 to TRBJ1-5; D remains unclear. V was pared by 5 bases and J by 1 base, with 12 bases between. The length of the CDR3 is 15 residues. Germline loops: CDR1 MNHEY, CDR2 SMNVEV (reference sequence). The CDR3 spells CASSPDFNSNQPQHF. CDR3 coding DNA: TGTGCCAGCAGTCCTGACTTTAACAGCAATCAGCCCCAGCATTTT.

The chain links TRBV7-2 to TRBJ1-1, with D possibly being TRBD1 (6 bases). Germline assignment: CDR1 SGHTA and CDR2 FQGNSA. Trimming took 4 bases from V and 4 from J, leaving 16 bases between them. This CDR3 comprises 15 residues. The chain's CDR3 is CASSWGAGAGTEAFF. For the CDR3, the DNA is TGTGCCAGCAGCTGGGGGGCAGGCGCGGGCACTGAAGCTTTCTTT.

This clonotype was recorded many times. The CDR3 nucleotides are TGTGCCAGCAGTTTAAACAGGGGCCATGGCTACACCTTC. Its translation: CASSLNRGHGYTF. This chain connects TRBV12-3 or TRBV12-4 to TRBJ1-2; 7 nucleotides agree with TRBD1. Unmatched junction bases numbered 3, after V lost 2 bases and J lost 6 bases. The length of the CDR3 is 13 residues.

This clonotype showed up many times. This sequence joins TRBV7-9 and TRBJ2-3; D may match TRBD1 or TRBD2 (5 bases each). Germline V gene sequence: CDR1 SEHNR, CDR2 FQNEAQ (reference sequence). CDR3 size: 16 residues. The V end lost 2 bases, the J end lost 1 base, and 13 bases lay between the germline ends. DNA for the CDR3: TGTGCCAGCAGCTTAACTTCCGGGGCCCGCACAGATACGCAGTATTTT. This encodes CASSLTSGARTDTQYF.

This clonotype was seen repeatedly, ten times or more. This chain links TRBV6-6 with TRBJ2-5, with D uncertain. Germline V lookup: CDR1 MNHNY, CDR2 SVGAGI (reference sequence). Trimming cost V 10 bases and J 4 bases, with 16 bases left between them. The CDR3 is 13 residues long. The CDR3 loop is CATSELRGETQYF. CDR3 sequence (DNA): TGTGCCACCTCCGAACTGCGTGGAGAGACCCAGTACTTC.